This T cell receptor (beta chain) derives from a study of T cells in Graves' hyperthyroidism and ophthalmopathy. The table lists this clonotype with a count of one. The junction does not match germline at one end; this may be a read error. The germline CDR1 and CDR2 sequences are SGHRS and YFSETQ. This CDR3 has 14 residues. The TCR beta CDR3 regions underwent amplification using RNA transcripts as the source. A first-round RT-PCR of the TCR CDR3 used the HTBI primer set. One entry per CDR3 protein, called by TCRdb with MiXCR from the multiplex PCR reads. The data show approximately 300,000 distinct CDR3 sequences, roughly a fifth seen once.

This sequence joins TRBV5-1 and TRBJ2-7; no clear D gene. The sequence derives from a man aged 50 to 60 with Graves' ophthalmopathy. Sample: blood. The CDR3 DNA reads TGCGCCAGCAGCTTGGATGAACCCTCCTACAAGCAGTACTTC. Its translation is CASSLDEPSYKQYF.